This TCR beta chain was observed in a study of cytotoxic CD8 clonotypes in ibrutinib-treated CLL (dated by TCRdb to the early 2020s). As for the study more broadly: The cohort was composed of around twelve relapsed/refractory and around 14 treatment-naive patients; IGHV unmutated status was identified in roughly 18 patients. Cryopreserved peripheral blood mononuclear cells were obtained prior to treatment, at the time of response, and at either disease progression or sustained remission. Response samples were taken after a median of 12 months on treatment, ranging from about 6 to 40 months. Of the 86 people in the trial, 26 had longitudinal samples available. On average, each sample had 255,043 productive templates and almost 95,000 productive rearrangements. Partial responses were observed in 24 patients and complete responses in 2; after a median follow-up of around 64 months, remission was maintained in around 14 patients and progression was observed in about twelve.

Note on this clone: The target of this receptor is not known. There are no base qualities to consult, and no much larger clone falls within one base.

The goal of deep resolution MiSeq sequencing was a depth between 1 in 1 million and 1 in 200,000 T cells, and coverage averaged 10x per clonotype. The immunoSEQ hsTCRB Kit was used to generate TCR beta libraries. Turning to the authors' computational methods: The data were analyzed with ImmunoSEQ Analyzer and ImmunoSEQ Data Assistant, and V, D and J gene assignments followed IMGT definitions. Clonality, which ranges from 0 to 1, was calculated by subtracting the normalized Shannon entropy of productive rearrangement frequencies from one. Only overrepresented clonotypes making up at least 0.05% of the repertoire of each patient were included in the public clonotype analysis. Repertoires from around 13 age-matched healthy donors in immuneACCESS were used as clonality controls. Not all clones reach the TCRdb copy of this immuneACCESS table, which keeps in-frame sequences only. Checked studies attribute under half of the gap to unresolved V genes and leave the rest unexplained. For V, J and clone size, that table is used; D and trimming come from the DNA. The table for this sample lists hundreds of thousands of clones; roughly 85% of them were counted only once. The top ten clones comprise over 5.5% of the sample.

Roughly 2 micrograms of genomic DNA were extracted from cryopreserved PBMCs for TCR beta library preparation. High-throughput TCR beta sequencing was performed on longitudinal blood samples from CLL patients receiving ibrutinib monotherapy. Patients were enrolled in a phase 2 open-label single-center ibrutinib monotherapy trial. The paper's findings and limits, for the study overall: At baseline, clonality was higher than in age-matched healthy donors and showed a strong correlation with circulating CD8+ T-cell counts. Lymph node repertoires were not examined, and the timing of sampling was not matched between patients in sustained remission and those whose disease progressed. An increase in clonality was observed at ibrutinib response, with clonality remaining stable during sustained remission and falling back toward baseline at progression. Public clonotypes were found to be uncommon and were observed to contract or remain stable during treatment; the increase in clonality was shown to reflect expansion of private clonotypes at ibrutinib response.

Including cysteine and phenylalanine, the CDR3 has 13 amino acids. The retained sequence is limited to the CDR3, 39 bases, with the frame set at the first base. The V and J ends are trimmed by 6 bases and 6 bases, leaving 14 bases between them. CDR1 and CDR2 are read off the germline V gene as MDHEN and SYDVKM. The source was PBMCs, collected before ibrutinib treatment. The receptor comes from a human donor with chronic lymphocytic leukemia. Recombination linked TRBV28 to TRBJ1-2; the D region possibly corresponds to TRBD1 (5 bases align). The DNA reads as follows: TGTGCCAGCAGCAGGGTAGGGTTTAATGGCTACACCTTC. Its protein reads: CASSRVGFNGYTF.